The rows below give T cell receptor beta chains drawn from one sample of a study of blood T cell repertoires in COVID-19. TCRdb's copy holds only in-frame clones and misses some; the assay was immunoSEQ multiplex PCR. Of a few hundred thousand clones listed, around nine tenths are singletons. Sequencing input: PBMCs or T cells enriched from blood (not recorded which). Receptor source: a woman between 50 and 59 years old who had recovered from COVID-19. CDR3s include the opening cysteine and the closing phenylalanine or tryptophan. A D gene is named only where the DNA matches it firmly. The size field is filled for only some rows; it gives once, few, many or a size class.

V: TRBV7-9
size: NA
D: NA
J: TRBJ2-4
DNA: TGTGCCAGCAGCTTTTTGCAGGCAAAAAACATTCAGTACTTC
CDR3: CASSFLQAKNIQYF

V: TRBV24-1
size: NA
D: NA
J: TRBJ1-1
DNA: TGTGCCACCGCGACACAGGGAAACACTGAAGCTTTCTTT
CDR3: CATATQGNTEAFF

V: TRBV28
size: NA
D: NA
J: TRBJ1-6
DNA: TGTGCCAGCAGATACGGAGGTTCCTATAATTCACCCCTCCACTTT
CDR3: CASRYGGSYNSPLHF

V: TRBV7-2
size: NA
D: NA
J: TRBJ1-4
DNA: TGTGCCAGCAGCTTCTCAGGGATTCGTGAAAAACTGTTTTTT
CDR3: CASSFSGIREKLFF

V: TRBV7-9
size: NA
D: NA
J: TRBJ1-1
DNA: TGTGCCAGCAGCCGTTCAACAGGGAACACTGAAGCTTTCTTT
CDR3: CASSRSTGNTEAFF

V: TRBV25-1
size: once
D: NA
J: TRBJ1-1
DNA: TGTGCCAGTGGCAAGAACACTGAAGCTTTCTTT
CDR3: CASGKNTEAFF

V: TRBV3-1/TRBV3-2
size: NA
D: NA
J: TRBJ2-1
DNA: TGTGCCAGCAGCCAAGTTGAGGAGCGCGGCGATGAGCAGTTCTTC
CDR3: CASSQVEERGDEQFF

V: TRBV11-2
size: NA
D: NA
J: TRBJ1-4
DNA: TGTGCCAGCAGCTTAGAACAGTTTAATGAAAAACTGTTTTTT
CDR3: CASSLEQFNEKLFF

V: TRBV10-3
size: NA
D: TRBD1
J: TRBJ1-2
DNA: TGTGCCAAAGGGGACAGCGTCTATGGCTACACCTTC
CDR3: CAKGDSVYGYTF

V: TRBV19
size: NA
D: NA
J: TRBJ1-4
DNA: TGTGCCAGTAGTCAGGCAGCTAATGAAAAACTGTTTTTT
CDR3: CASSQAANEKLFF

V: TRBV4-3
size: NA
D: TRBD1
J: TRBJ1-3
DNA: TGCGCCAGCAGCCAAGGGACAGGGGGCTCTGGAAACACCATATATTTT
CDR3: CASSQGTGGSGNTIYF

V: TRBV5-6
size: once
D: TRBD1
J: TRBJ1-2
DNA: TGTGCCAGCAGCTGGGGACAGGGCAACTATGGCTACACCTTC
CDR3: CASSWGQGNYGYTF

V: TRBV28
size: once
D: NA
J: TRBJ1-2
DNA: TGTGCCAGCAGTAAAACCTCAGGGTTTGCCTATGGCTACACCTTC
CDR3: CASSKTSGFAYGYTF

V: TRBV16
size: once
D: NA
J: TRBJ2-3
DNA: TGTGCCAGCAGCCAAACTAGCTGGGGGACAGATACGCAGTATTTT
CDR3: CASSQTSWGTDTQYF

V: TRBV2
size: NA
D: TRBD1
J: TRBJ1-1
DNA: TGTGCCAGCAGTGTCGGTCAGGGGGTTGTCACTGAAGCTTTCTTT
CDR3: CASSVGQGVVTEAFF

V: TRBV27
size: NA
D: TRBD1
J: TRBJ1-6
DNA: TGTGCCAGCAGCCTAGGACAGGGAAATTCACCCCTCCACTTT
CDR3: CASSLGQGNSPLHF

V: TRBV7-9
size: NA
D: TRBD1
J: TRBJ2-5
DNA: TGTGCCAGCACGAACAACAGGGGGCGGAGTCCGGAGACCCAGTACTTC
CDR3: CASTNNRGRSPETQYF

V: TRBV6-2/TRBV6-3
size: NA
D: NA
J: TRBJ1-5
DNA: TGTGCCAGCAACCCGGCAACGGAGATAAATCAGCCCCAGCATTTT
CDR3: CASNPATEINQPQHF

V: TRBV6-5
size: once
D: NA
J: TRBJ1-2
DNA: TGTGCCAGCAGTTACTCTCTGGGAGTCCATGGCTACACCTTC
CDR3: CASSYSLGVHGYTF

V: TRBV7-2
size: NA
D: TRBD1
J: TRBJ1-5
DNA: TGTGCCAGCAGCTTGGACAGGGGGAATCAGCCCCAGCATTTT
CDR3: CASSLDRGNQPQHF

V: TRBV18
size: few
D: TRBD2
J: TRBJ2-7
DNA: TGTGCCAGCTCACCATCCCGGGGAGCGGGGGGCCCCATCCCCTACGAGCAGTACTTC
CDR3: CASSPSRGAGGPIPYEQYF

V: TRBV11-2
size: few
D: TRBD1
J: TRBJ2-7
DNA: TGTGCCAGCAGCGCGGGACAGGGGGCAAGGTACTTC
CDR3: CASSAGQGARYF

V: TRBV11-3
size: NA
D: TRBD1
J: TRBJ1-2
DNA: TGTGCCAGCAGCCCAACAGGGGGAATCTCCGCCACCTTC
CDR3: CASSPTGGISATF

V: TRBV28
size: NA
D: NA
J: TRBJ1-5
DNA: TGTGCCAGCAGTTTTAGGCGAAAGGGGGGGGGACAGCCCCAGCATTTT
CDR3: CASSFRRKGGGQPQHF

V: TRBV7-9
size: NA
D: NA
J: TRBJ2-5
DNA: TGTGCCAGCAGCTTTCCGCAGGGCGGCTTATTGGGAGAGACCCAGTACTTC
CDR3: CASSFPQGGLLGETQYF